The clone carrying this TCR beta chain was counted many times. This record comes from a study of shared clonotypes between healthy human individuals. CDR3 size: 17 residues. Investigators spread the genomic DNA of each subset evenly over several immunoSEQ plates. Assay: immunoSEQ multiplex PCR; the TCRdb copy retains only in-frame clones and omits some. The sample yields a few hundred thousand clones, 80% to 90% seen once. Recent acute infections and vaccinations were absent in the healthy HIV-negative adult donors. The sequencing sample was made of memory CD8+ T cells sorted from blood. As to subset: CD45RO+ cells pooled with CCR7-negative TemRA cells. The rearrangement uses TRBV21-1 and TRBJ1-5; the DNA was not used to check the table's D call, TRBD1. TRBV21-1 is noted as a pseudogene. This TCR was recovered from a man aged 18 to 35 in good health. CDR3 nucleotide sequence: TGTGCCAGCATGCAACCGGGACAGCCCTATAGCAATCAGCCCCAGCATTTT. It yields the protein CASMQPGQPYSNQPQHF.